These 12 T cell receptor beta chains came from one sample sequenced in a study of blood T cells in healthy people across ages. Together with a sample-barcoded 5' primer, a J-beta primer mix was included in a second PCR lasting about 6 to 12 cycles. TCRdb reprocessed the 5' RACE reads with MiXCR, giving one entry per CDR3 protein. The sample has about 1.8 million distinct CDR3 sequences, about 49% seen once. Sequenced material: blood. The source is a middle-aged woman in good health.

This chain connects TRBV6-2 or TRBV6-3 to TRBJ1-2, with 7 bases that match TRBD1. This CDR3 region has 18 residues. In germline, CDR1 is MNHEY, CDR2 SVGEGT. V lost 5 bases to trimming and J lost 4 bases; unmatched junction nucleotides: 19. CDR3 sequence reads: CASSKDRDSQRHSYGYTF. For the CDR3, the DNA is TGTGCCAGCAGTAAAGACCGGGACAGCCAGAGGCATAGCTATGGCTACACCTTC.

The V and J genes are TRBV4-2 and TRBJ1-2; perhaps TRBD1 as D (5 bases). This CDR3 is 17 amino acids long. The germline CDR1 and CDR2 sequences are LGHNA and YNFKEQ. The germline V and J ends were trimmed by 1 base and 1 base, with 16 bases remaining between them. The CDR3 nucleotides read TGTGCCAGCAGCCAAGGACAGACAGTGGGGTATAACTATGGCTACACCTTC. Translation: CASSQGQTVGYNYGYTF.

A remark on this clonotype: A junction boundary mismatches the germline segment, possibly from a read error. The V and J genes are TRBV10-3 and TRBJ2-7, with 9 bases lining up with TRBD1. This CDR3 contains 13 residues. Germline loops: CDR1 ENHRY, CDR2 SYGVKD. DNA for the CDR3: TGTACCATCAGTGGGGACAGGGCCTACGAGCAGTACTTC. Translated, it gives CTISGDRAYEQYF.

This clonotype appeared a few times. The DNA of the CDR3 is TGTGCCAGCAGCTCACGGGGGGCCCCAACAGATACGCAGTATTTT. Protein product: CASSSRGAPTDTQYF. The V call is TRBV7-2, the J call TRBJ2-3, with D possibly being TRBD2 (7 bases). V lost 4 bases to trimming and J lost 3 bases, with 14 bases between them. CDR3 length: 15 amino acids. Germline CDR1 is SGHTA and CDR2 is FQGNSA.

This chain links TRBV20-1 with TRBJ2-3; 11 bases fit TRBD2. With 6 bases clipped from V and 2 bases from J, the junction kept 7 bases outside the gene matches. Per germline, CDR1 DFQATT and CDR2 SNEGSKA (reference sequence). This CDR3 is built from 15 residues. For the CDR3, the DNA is TGCAGTGCCGCTCTAGCGGGGGGATACACAGATACGCAGTATTTT. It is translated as CSAALAGGYTDTQYF.

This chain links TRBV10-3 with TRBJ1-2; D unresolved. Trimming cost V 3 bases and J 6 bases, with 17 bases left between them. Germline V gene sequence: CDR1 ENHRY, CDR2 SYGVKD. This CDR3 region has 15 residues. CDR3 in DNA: TGTGCCATCAGTGACGCGCTTTCCCCCTCCGATGGCTACACCTTC. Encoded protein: CAISDALSPSDGYTF.

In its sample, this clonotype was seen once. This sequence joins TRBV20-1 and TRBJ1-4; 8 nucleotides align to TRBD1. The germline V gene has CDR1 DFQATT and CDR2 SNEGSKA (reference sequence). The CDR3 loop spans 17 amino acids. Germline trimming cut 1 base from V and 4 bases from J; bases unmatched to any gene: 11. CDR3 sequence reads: CSARVQGTGLLNEKLFF. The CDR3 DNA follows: TGCAGTGCTAGAGTACAAGGGACAGGTCTGCTTAATGAAAAACTGTTTTTT.

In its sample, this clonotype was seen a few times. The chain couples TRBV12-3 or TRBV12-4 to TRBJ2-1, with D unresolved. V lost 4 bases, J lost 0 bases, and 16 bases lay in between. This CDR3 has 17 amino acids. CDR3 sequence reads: CASSSHQGLGSYNEQFF. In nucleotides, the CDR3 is TGTGCCAGCAGTTCACACCAAGGATTGGGCTCCTACAATGAGCAGTTCTTC.

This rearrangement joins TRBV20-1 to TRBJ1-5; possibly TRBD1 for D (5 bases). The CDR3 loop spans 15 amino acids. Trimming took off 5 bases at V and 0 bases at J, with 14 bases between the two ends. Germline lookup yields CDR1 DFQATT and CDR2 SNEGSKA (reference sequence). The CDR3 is CSASPGTDSNQPQHF. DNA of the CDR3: TGCAGTGCTTCACCGGGGACGGATAGCAATCAGCCCCAGCATTTT.

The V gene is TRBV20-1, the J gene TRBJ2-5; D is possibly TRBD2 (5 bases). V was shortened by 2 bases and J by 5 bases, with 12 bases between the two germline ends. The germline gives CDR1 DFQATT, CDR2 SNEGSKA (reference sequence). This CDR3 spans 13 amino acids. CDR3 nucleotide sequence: TGCAGTGCTAGACCTGGGATAGCGGAGACCCAGTACTTC. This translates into CSARPGIAETQYF.

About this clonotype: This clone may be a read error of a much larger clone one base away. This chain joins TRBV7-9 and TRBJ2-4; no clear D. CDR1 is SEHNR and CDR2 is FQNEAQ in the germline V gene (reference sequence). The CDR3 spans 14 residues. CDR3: CACSFELAKNIQYF. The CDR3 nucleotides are TGTGCCTGCAGCTTTGAGCTAGCCAAAAACATTCAGTACTTC.

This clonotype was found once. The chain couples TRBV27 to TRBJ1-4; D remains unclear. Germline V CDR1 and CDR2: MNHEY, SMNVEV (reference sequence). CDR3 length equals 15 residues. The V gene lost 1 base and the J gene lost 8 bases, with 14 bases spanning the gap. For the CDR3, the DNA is TGTGCCAGCAGTTTATTTTGGGGTCTTCAAGAAAAACTGTTTTTT. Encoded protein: CASSLFWGLQEKLFF.